Listed here are 28 T cell receptor beta chains from one sample, sequenced in a study of T cells in narcolepsy. The method was immunoSEQ multiplex PCR; TCRdb's version includes in-frame clones alone and lacks a portion of them. Seen here are about 33,000 clones, about 80% observed once, and the top ten hold roughly 1.3%. The sample comprised CD45RA- memory CD4+ T cells from PBMCs. These receptors were taken from a human donor with narcolepsy.

This rearrangement joins TRBV5-1 to TRBJ1-5; 7 bases agree with TRBD1. J gave up 5 bases and V 4 bases, and 6 bases lay outside the gene matches. CDR1 is SGHRS and CDR2 is YFSETQ in the germline V gene. The CDR3 is made up of 14 amino acids. CDR3 coding DNA: TGCGCCAGCAGCGCCGGGACAGAGCATCAGCCCCAGCATTTT. It encodes CASSAGTEHQPQHF.

In this sample, this clone turned up once. V and J are TRBV9 and TRBJ2-1; possible D gene TRBD1, 6 bases. Germline values: CDR1 SGDLS, CDR2 YYNGEE. This CDR3 region has 15 residues. The germline V and J ends were trimmed by 3 bases and 0 bases, with 10 bases remaining between them. The CDR3 loop reads CASSAGQSSYNEQFF. In nucleotides, the CDR3 is TGTGCCAGCAGCGCAGGACAGAGCTCCTACAATGAGCAGTTCTTC.

This chain links TRBV21-1 with TRBJ2-5; the listed D gene, TRBD2, was not tested against the DNA. TRBV21-1 is a pseudogene locus. The CDR3 extends over 17 amino acids. This chain's CDR3 is CASSDRLAGGIQETQYF. The CDR3 coding sequence is TGTGCCAGCAGCGACCGACTAGCGGGGGGGATCCAAGAGACCCAGTACTTC.

This chain links TRBV11-2 with TRBJ2-1; D is possibly TRBD1 (7 bases). The CDR3 runs to 15 residues. V was trimmed by 6 bases and J by 5 bases, leaving 17 bases between them. CDR1 is SGHAT and CDR2 is FQNNGV in the germline V gene. The DNA of the CDR3 is TGTGCCAGCAGGGGTGTCAGGGGGGTTCACAATGAGCAGTTCTTC. Its protein is CASRGVRGVHNEQFF. The whole variable domain, remainder taken from reference TRBV11-2 and TRBJ2-1, is EAGVAQSPRYKIIEKRQSVAFWCNPISGHATLYWYQQILGQGPKLLIQFQNNGVVDDSQLPKDRFSAERLKGVDSTLKIQPAKLEDSAVYLCASRGVRGVHNEQFFGPGTRLTVL.

This chain joins TRBV18 and TRBJ2-7; D gene ambiguous. This CDR3 is 14 amino acids long. CDR1 and CDR2 (germline): KGHSH, LQKENI. Trimming pared 0 bases from V and 2 bases from J, leaving 8 bases between. The chain's CDR3 is CASSPPSKAYEQYF. The CDR3 nucleotides read TGTGCCAGCTCACCACCGAGCAAGGCCTACGAGCAGTACTTC.

This clone came up once. V and J are TRBV5-1 and TRBJ2-5; 9 bases are shared with TRBD1. CDR3 length equals 14 residues. In germline, CDR1 is SGHRS, CDR2 YFSETQ. V lost 4 bases and J lost 2; bases outside the gene matches: 3. CDR3 in DNA: TGCGCCAGCAGCATACAGGGGGCTCAAGAGACCCAGTACTTC. Encoded protein: CASSIQGAQETQYF.

The genes are TRBV7-9 and TRBJ1-2; 7 bases line up with TRBD1. In germline, CDR1 is SEHNR, CDR2 FQNEAQ (reference sequence). Unmatched junction bases numbered 4, after V lost 7 bases and J lost 2 bases. CDR3 size: 13 residues. The CDR3 DNA reads TGTGCCAGCAAAACAGGGGTGAACTATGGCTACACCTTC. Amino acid sequence: CASKTGVNYGYTF.

This clone has a single count. The rearrangement uses TRBV19 and TRBJ2-4; 9 bases map to TRBD1. Trimming took 5 bases from V and 15 from J; bases not matched to a gene: 8. The CDR3 totals 12 residues. Germline lookup yields CDR1 LNHDA and CDR2 SQIVND (reference sequence). The CDR3 here is CASSSGRGQGYF. In DNA, the CDR3 is TGTGCCAGTAGTTCAGGGAGGGGACAGGGGTACTTC.

This clone was observed once. V gene TRBV5-6 combines with J gene TRBJ2-1; D ambiguous. Per the germline V gene, CDR1 is SGHDT and CDR2 is YYEEEE. The CDR3 consists of 15 residues. V was cut by 3 bases and J by 0 bases, with 10 bases left in between. CDR3 DNA: TGTGCCAGCAGCTACCAGGTCAGCTCCTACAATGAGCAGTTCTTC. It encodes CASSYQVSSYNEQFF.

V and J are TRBV2 and TRBJ2-2, with D perhaps matching TRBD2 (7 bases). V dropped 6 bases and J dropped 0 bases, with 11 bases sitting between them. Germline V gene data show CDR1 as SNHLY and CDR2 as FYNNEI. The length of the CDR3 is 15 residues. CDR3 residues: CASRRGGANTGELFF. As DNA, the CDR3 is TGTGCCAGCAGGAGGGGGGGCGCGAACACCGGGGAGCTGTTTTTT.

CDR3 loop: CASSPVREATEAFF. In DNA, the CDR3 is TGTGCCAGCTCACCAGTCAGGGAGGCCACTGAAGCTTTCTTT. The chain uses TRBV18 and TRBJ1-1; perhaps TRBD1 as D (5 bases). The CDR3 extends over 14 amino acids. The V end was cut by 2 bases, the J end by 4 bases, with 11 bases between. Germline CDR1 is KGHSH and CDR2 is LQKENI. Full variable domain (outside the CDR3, taken from reference TRBV18 and TRBJ1-1): NAGVMQNPRHLVRRRGQEARLRCSPMKGHSHVYWYRQLPEEGLKFMVYLQKENIIDESGMPKERFSAEFPKEGPSILRIQQVVRGDSAAYFCASSPVREATEAFFGQGTRLTVV.

Only a few counts were recorded for this clone. CDR3 residues: CATSFEQTPGEGYTF. The CDR3 DNA follows: TGTGCCACCAGCTTTGAGCAGACACCGGGGGAAGGCTACACCTTC. V usage is TRBV15 and J usage is TRBJ1-2; TRBD1 is a possible D gene (5 bases). CDR1 is LNHNV, CDR2 YYDKDF, per germline (reference sequence). The CDR3 is made up of 15 amino acids. V was cut by 5 bases and J by 8 bases, with 21 bases left in between.

The chain couples TRBV4-3 to TRBJ2-6; D remains ambiguous. Germline V gene data show CDR1 as LGHNA and CDR2 as YSLEER. V lost 4 bases, J lost 2 bases, and 15 bases lay in between. This CDR3 comprises 17 residues. CDR3 DNA: TGCGCCAGCAGCCCGACGGGTGCCGGCACTGGGGCCAACGTCCTGACTTTC. Its protein is CASSPTGAGTGANVLTF.

This clone was recorded once. J is TRBJ2-5 and V is TRBV7-2; D is uncertain. Germline lookup yields CDR1 SGHTA and CDR2 FQGNSA. The CDR3 totals 12 residues. The V gene lost 5 bases and the J gene lost 5 bases, with 9 bases spanning the gap. The CDR3 DNA reads as TGTGCCAGCAGCCCGTGGCAGGAGACCCAGTACTTC. As protein: CASSPWQETQYF.

In DNA, the CDR3 is TGCGCCAGCAGCCAAGTGCGGGGGGGCACAGATACGCAGTATTTT. Residues: CASSQVRGGTDTQYF. The chain recombines TRBV4-1 with TRBJ2-3; 8 bases match TRBD2. The CDR3 length is 15 residues. Germline trimming cut 1 base from V and 1 base from J; bases unmatched to any gene: 1. From germline, CDR1 is MGHRA and CDR2 YSYEKL.

The chain uses TRBV18 and TRBJ2-2; perhaps D is TRBD1 or TRBD2 (5 bases each). This CDR3 is built from 16 residues. Germline lookup yields CDR1 KGHSH and CDR2 LQKENI. V was cut by 3 bases and J by 5 bases, with 16 bases left in between. CDR3 bases: TGTGCCAGCTCACCCGATACGGGGCTACGTACCGGGGAGCTGTTTTTT. Translated: CASSPDTGLRTGELFF.

The rearrangement joins TRBV19 to TRBJ2-1; 11 bases are a match to TRBD1. The germline V gene encodes CDR1 LNHDA and CDR2 SQIVND (reference sequence). The CDR3 is 14 residues long. With V trimmed by 8 bases and J by 5 bases, 5 bases remained unmatched. CDR3 sequence (DNA): TGTGCCAGTTCCGGGACAGGGGGGAACAATGAGCAGTTCTTC. It encodes CASSGTGGNNEQFF.

The rearrangement joins TRBV29-1 to TRBJ2-3; D is possibly TRBD2 (5 bases). Trimming left V 2 bases short and J 1 base short, with 13 bases between. The CDR3 sequence is 15 residues long. CDR1 and CDR2 from the germline V gene are SQVTM and ANQGSEA. The CDR3: CSVEKRVVGTDTQYF. The CDR3 DNA follows: TGCAGCGTTGAAAAGAGGGTCGTCGGCACAGATACGCAGTATTTT.

CDR3 in DNA: TGTGCCAGCATTCCCGGGACAGATGATCACGAGCAGTACTTC. It translates to CASIPGTDDHEQYF. The rearrangement joins TRBV2 to TRBJ2-7; TRBD1 agrees at 7 bases. With V trimmed by 7 bases and J by 5 bases, 11 bases remained unmatched. This CDR3 contains 14 residues. Germline CDR1 reads SNHLY; CDR2 reads FYNNEI.

The rearrangement links TRBV7-9 to TRBJ1-3; a possible D gene is TRBD1 (6 bases). The CDR3 extends over 16 amino acids. Looked up from germline, CDR1 is SEHNR and CDR2 is FQNEAQ (reference sequence). Trimming left V 5 bases short and J 0 bases short, with 14 bases between. The CDR3 region is CASSPRGTSSGNTIYF. For the CDR3, the DNA is TGTGCCAGCAGCCCCAGGGGTACGAGCTCTGGAAACACCATATATTTT.

This clone was detected a few times. This rearrangement joins TRBV6-6 to TRBJ1-1; the D is unclear. The CDR3 length is 11 residues. The V gene's germline CDR1 is MNHNY and CDR2 SVGAGI (reference sequence). Trimming cost V 7 bases and J 7 bases, with 10 bases left between them. The CDR3 is CASNRYGEAFF. For the CDR3, the DNA is TGTGCCAGCAACCGATATGGTGAAGCTTTCTTT.

The CDR3 here is CASSRSGVLNEKLFF. DNA for the CDR3: TGTGCCAGCAGTCGCTCCGGGGTCTTAAATGAAAAACTGTTTTTT. V is TRBV27 and J is TRBJ1-4; unclear D gene. V dropped 5 bases and J dropped 5 bases, with 15 bases sitting between them. Per the germline V gene, CDR1 is MNHEY and CDR2 is SMNVEV (reference sequence). The CDR3 extends over 15 amino acids.

This clone was seen only a few times. The chain uses TRBV27 and TRBJ1-6, with D uncertain. This CDR3 comprises 13 residues. Trimming cost V 7 bases and J 7 bases, with 11 bases left between them. Germline assignment: CDR1 MNHEY and CDR2 SMNVEV (reference sequence). This CDR3 reads CASKPGGNSPLHF. CDR3 DNA sequence: TGTGCCAGCAAGCCGGGCGGAAATTCACCCCTCCACTTT.

V gene TRBV10-1 combines with J gene TRBJ1-5; 8 bases match TRBD1. CDR3 length: 17 amino acids. J lost 0 bases, V lost 2 bases, and 6 bases had no gene match. CDR1 is WNHNN, CDR2 SYGVQD, per germline (reference sequence). This CDR3 reads CASSEPRDRTSNQPQHF. The CDR3 DNA is TGCGCCAGCAGTGAGCCACGGGACAGGACTAGCAATCAGCCCCAGCATTTT.

The chain joins TRBV13 to TRBJ2-5; 12 bases align to TRBD2. This CDR3 region has 17 residues. The ends lost 6 bases at V and 3 bases at J; junction bases unmatched: 11. CDR1 is PRHDT, CDR2 FYEKMQ, per germline (reference sequence). The DNA for the CDR3 is TGTGCCAGCAGGTCACTAGCGGGGGGCCTGGTAGAAGAGACCCAGTACTTC. Translated, it gives CASRSLAGGLVEETQYF.

This clone appeared once. The V and J genes are TRBV10-3 and TRBJ1-1, with a weak D call TRBD1 (6 bases). Trimming left V 10 bases short and J 1 base short, with 13 bases between. In germline, CDR1 is ENHRY, CDR2 SYGVKD. CDR3 length: 13 residues. CDR3 coding DNA: TGTGCCACCGGAACAGGGTGGAACACTGAAGCTTTCTTT. Its translation is CATGTGWNTEAFF.

This chain joins TRBV5-6 and TRBJ1-5; 8 bases match TRBD1. Germline V gene sequence: CDR1 SGHDT, CDR2 YYEEEE. J lost 4 bases, V lost 4 bases, and 7 bases had no gene match. This CDR3 comprises 15 residues. The CDR3 loop reads CASSIGQGWNQPQHF. The CDR3 nucleotides are TGTGCCAGCAGCATAGGACAGGGATGGAATCAGCCCCAGCATTTT.

The chain recombines TRBV7-2 with TRBJ2-2; TRBD2 is a possible D gene (6 bases). Trimming took 2 bases from V and 4 from J, leaving 8 bases between them. The CDR3 runs to 14 residues. The germline V gene encodes CDR1 SGHTA and CDR2 FQGNSA. CDR3 loop: CASSLLASTGELFF. CDR3 nucleotide sequence: TGTGCCAGCAGCTTACTAGCGAGCACCGGGGAGCTGTTTTTT.